This paragraph reports one T cell receptor beta chain. Each subset's genomic DNA was shared equally among a number of immunoSEQ plates. Repertoires were generated with immunoSEQ multiplex PCR, while TCRdb's copy carries only in-frame clones and drops some. The sample yields more than 1 million clones, approximately 80% seen once. These data come from a study of shared clonotypes between healthy human individuals. Background on the study: The study used three CD4 naive, three CD4 memory, two CD8 naive and one CD8 memory plate per donor.

V shed 7 bases and J shed 3 bases, with 11 bases lying between them. CDR1 MNHNS and CDR2 SASEGT come from the germline V gene. There are 13 residues in the CDR3. The V call is TRBV6-1, the J call TRBJ2-3; a possible D gene is TRBD2 (6 bases). The sequence derives from a man younger than 35 in good health. Some clones in this sample may be carry-over from other donors' samples. Material: memory CD4+ T cells from PBMCs. Subset of the sample: CD45RA-negative fraction. CDR3 nucleotides: TGTGCCAGCACTTTTGGGGGGACAGATACGCAGTATTTT. Its translation is CASTFGGTDTQYF.